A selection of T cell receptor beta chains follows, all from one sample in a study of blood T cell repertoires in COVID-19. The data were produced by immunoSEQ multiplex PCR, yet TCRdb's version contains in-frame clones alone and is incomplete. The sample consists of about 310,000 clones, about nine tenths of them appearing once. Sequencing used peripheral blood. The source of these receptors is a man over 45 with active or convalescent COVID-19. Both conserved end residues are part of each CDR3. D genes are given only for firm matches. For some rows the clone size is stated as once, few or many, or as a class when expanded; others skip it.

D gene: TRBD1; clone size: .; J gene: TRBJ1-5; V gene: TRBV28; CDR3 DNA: TGTGCCAGCAGTTTAGTCGGGACAGGGCTATATCAGCCCCAGCATTTT; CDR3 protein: CASSLVGTGLYQPQHF
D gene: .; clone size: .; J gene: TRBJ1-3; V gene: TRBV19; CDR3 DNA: TGTGCCAGTAGTATTGATATGAGGGCTGCTGGAAACACCATATATTTT; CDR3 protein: CASSIDMRAAGNTIYF
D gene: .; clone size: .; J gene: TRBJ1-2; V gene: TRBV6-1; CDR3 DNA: TGTGCCAGCAGTGAAGGACACCCTTCTAACTATGGCTACACCTTC; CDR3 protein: CASSEGHPSNYGYTF
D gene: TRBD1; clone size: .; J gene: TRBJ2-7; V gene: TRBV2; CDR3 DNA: TGTGCCAGCACAACAGGACAGGGGATCTCCTACGAGCAGTACTTC; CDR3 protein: CASTTGQGISYEQYF
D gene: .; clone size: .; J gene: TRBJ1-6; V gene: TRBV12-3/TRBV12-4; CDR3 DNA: TGTGCCAGCAGTTTGATCAGGGAATCACCCCTCCACTTT; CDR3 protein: CASSLIRESPLHF
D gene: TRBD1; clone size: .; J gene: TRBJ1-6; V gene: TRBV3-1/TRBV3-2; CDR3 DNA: TGTGCCAGCAGCCAGACCGGGACAGGGGTTTCACCCCTCCACTTT; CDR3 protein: CASSQTGTGVSPLHF
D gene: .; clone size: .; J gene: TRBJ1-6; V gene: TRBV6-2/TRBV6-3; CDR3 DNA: TGTGCCAGCAGTTACCGGGTCTACGACTCCTATAATTCACCCCTCCACTTT; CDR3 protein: CASSYRVYDSYNSPLHF
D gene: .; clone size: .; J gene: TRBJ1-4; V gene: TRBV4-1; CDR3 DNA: TGCGCCAGCAGCCAAGGACGGTATATACAGACAACTAATGAAAAACTGTTTTTT; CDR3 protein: CASSQGRYIQTTNEKLFF
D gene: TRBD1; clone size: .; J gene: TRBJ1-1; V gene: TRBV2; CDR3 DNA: TGTGCCAGCAGTGAACAGGGACAGGGAAACACTGAAGCTTTCTTT; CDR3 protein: CASSEQGQGNTEAFF
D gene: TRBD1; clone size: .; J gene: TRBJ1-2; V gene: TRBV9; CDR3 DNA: TGTGCCAGCAGCGCAGATCCGACAGGGGCCAACTATGGCTACACCTTC; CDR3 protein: CASSADPTGANYGYTF
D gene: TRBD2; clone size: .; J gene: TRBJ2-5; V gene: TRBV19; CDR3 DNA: TGTGCCAGTAGTATGAAGCGAGATAGCGGGAGGTCTGAGACCCAGTACTTC; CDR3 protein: CASSMKRDSGRSETQYF
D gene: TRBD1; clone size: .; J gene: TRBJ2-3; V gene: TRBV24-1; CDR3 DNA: TGTGCCACCAGTGACTCACAGACAGGGCAGACAGATACGCAGTATTTT; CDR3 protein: CATSDSQTGQTDTQYF
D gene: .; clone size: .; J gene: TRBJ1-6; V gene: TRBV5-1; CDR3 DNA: TGCGCCAGCAGCTTGGCAACAGGGCTATCACCCCTCCACTTT; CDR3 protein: CASSLATGLSPLHF
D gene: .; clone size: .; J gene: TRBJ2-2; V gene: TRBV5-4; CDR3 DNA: TGTGCCAGCAGCCCACCTCGGGCAGGGAAGAACACCGGGGAGCTGTTTTTT; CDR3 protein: CASSPPRAGKNTGELFF
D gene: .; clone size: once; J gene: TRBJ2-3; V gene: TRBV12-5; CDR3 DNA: TGTGCTAGTGCCCTGGGGGCTCCCACAGATACGCAGTATTTT; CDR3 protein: CASALGAPTDTQYF
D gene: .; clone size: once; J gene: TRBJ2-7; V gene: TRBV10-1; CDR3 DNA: TGCGCCAGCATAAGCCACGAGCAGTACTTC; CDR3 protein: CASISHEQYF
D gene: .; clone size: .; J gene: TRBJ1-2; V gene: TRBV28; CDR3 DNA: TGTGCCAGCAGTGAGAGGCGCGGCTACACCTTC; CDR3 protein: CASSERRGYTF
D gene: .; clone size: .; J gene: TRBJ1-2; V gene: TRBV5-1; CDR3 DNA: TGCGCCAGCACCCCGGGGGAGAACTATGGCTACACCTTC; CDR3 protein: CASTPGENYGYTF
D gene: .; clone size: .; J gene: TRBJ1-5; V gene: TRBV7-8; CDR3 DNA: TGTGCCAGCAGCTTAGGGCTGGGAGCCCAGCCCCAGCATTTT; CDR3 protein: CASSLGLGAQPQHF
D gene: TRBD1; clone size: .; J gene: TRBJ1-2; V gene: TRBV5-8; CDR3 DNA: TGTGCCAGCAGCTCCCCGGGACAGGGTGGTGGCTACACCTTC; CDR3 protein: CASSSPGQGGGYTF
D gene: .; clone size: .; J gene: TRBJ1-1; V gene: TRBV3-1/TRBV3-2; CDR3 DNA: TGTGCCAGCAGCCAAGTAGGGAGAGAAGCTTTCTTT; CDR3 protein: CASSQVGREAFF
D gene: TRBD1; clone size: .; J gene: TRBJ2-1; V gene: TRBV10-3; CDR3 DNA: TGTGCCATCAGAGCTTTTGCGGACAGGGACAATGAGCAGTTCTTC; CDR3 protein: CAIRAFADRDNEQFF
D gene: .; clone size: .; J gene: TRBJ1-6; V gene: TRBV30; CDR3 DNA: TGTGCCTGGAGTGCCCGACAGGCCTATAATTCACCCCTCCACTTT; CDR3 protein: CAWSARQAYNSPLHF
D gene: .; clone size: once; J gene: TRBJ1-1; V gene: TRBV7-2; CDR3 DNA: TGTGCCAGCAGCTTAATGGTTAGTGGGCTAGGGGCTGAGGATTTCTTT; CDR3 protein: CASSLMVSGLGAEDFF
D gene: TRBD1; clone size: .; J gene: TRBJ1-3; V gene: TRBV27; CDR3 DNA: TGTGCCAGCAGTCCTCGACAGGGGCAGGGAGGAAACACCATATATTTT; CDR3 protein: CASSPRQGQGGNTIYF
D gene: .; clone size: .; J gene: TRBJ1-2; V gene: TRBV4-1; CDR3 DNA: TGCGCCAGCAGCCCAGGACAGCCCTATCTCTATGGCTACACCTTC; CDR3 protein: CASSPGQPYLYGYTF
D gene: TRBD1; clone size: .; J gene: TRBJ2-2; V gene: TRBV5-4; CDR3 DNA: TGTGCCAGCAGCTTGGGTAGGGGGCTGAACACCGGGGAGCTGTTTTTT; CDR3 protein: CASSLGRGLNTGELFF
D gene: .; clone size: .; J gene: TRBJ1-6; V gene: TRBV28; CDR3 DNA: TGTGCCAGCAGGGGATCTACAGGGTCGTATAATTCACCCCTCCACTTT; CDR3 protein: CASRGSTGSYNSPLHF
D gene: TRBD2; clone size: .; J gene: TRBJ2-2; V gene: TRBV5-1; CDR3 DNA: TGCGCCAGCAGCGCCCGAGGGCTAGCGGGAGGCCTCAACACCGGGGAGCTGTTTTTT; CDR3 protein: CASSARGLAGGLNTGELFF
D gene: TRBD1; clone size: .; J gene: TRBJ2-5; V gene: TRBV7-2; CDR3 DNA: TGTGCCAGCAGCCGTCTTCCGGGACAGGGGCCAGAGACCCAGTACTTC; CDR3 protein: CASSRLPGQGPETQYF
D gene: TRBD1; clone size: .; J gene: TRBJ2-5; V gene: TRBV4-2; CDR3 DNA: TGTGCCAGCAGCCAGTATACAGGGGGCGGAGGGGAGACCCAGTACTTC; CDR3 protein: CASSQYTGGGGETQYF
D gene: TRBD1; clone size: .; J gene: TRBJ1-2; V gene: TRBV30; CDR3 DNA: TGTGCCTGGACCTCCGGACAGGGAAACTATGGCTACACCTTC; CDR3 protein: CAWTSGQGNYGYTF
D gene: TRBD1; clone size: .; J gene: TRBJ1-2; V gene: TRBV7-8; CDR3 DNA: TGTGCCAGCAGCTTAGAGCTTTTGGGGACAGGGGACGGCTACACCTTC; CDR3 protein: CASSLELLGTGDGYTF
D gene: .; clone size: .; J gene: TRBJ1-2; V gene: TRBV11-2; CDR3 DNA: TGTGCCAGCAGCCAGGACAAGGGGTATGGCTACACCTTC; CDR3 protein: CASSQDKGYGYTF
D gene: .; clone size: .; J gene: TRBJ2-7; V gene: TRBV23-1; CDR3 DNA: TGCGCCAGCATTCTACAGGGTTTCCACGAGCAGTACTTC; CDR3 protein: CASILQGFHEQYF